What follows are 8 T cell receptor beta chains derived from one specimen sequenced in a study of tumor-infiltrating lymphocytes in oesophageal squamous cell carcinoma. TCRdb re-called the PCR reads with MiXCR, one entry per CDR3 protein. The sample carries 15,000 to 20,000 distinct CDR3 sequences, roughly 40% recorded once. Sample: normal esophageal tissue next to the tumor. The source of these receptors is a female donor with esophageal squamous cell carcinoma.

This clonotype was counted many times. V gene TRBV10-1 combines with J gene TRBJ1-5; D gene ambiguous. The germline gives CDR1 WNHNN, CDR2 SYGVQD (reference sequence). This CDR3 is 11 amino acids long. The V end lost 8 bases, the J end lost 6 bases, and 8 bases lay between the germline ends. The CDR3 sequence is CASGPFQPQHF. The CDR3 DNA reads as TGCGCCAGCGGCCCGTTTCAGCCCCAGCATTTT.

This clonotype has just one count. The rearrangement joins TRBV7-2 to TRBJ2-5, with 11 bases fitting TRBD2. The J call is uncertain, as TRBJ2-1 better fits the DNA end. Germline assignment: CDR1 SGHTA and CDR2 FQGNSA. The CDR3 has 16 amino acids. Here the CDR3 DNA reads TGTGCCAGCAGCCCGGGACTAGCGGAATCCTACAATGAGCAGTTCTTC. Its protein product is CASSPGLAESYNEQFF.

The chain employs TRBV7-4 and TRBJ2-7; 12 nucleotides align to TRBD2. The J call may be wrong; the DNA end is better matched by TRBJ2-1. The CDR3 consists of 16 residues. Germline V gene data show CDR1 as SGHVT and CDR2 as SQSDAQ. DNA for the CDR3: TGTGCCAGCAGCCCCCCGACTAGCGGGAGACACAATGAGCAGTTCTTC. Amino acid sequence: CASSPPTSGRHNEQFF.

A word on this clonotype: Given the absence of the conserved phenylalanine or tryptophan at the CDR3 end, a read error is likely. The DNA is left out, because the CDR3 cannot be placed on it with certainty; the CDR3 is given as TCRdb lists it. The rearrangement links TRBV6-6 to TRBJ2-6; TRBD2, the table's D call, lacks a check against the DNA. The CDR3 spans 17 amino acids, including both terminal residues. Per the germline V gene, CDR1 is MNHNY and CDR2 is SVGAGI (reference sequence). The CDR3 protein is CASSILGGKKSPLHFGN.

The count of this clonotype is one. The chain uses TRBV7-9 and TRBJ2-1, with TRBD2 identical over 10 bases. In germline, CDR1 is SEHNR, CDR2 FQNEAQ (reference sequence). The V segment lost 1 base and the J segment 0 bases; nucleotides outside the gene matches: 0. The CDR3 contains 16 residues. CDR3 nucleotide sequence: TGTGCCAGCAGCTTAGGGACTAGCGGCTCCTACAATGAGCAGTTCTTC. Translation: CASSLGTSGSYNEQFF.

The DNA of the CDR3 is TGTGCCAGCGGTGGGGGTTACTATGGCTACACCTTC. Its translation is CASGGGYYGYTF. The V call is TRBV6-1, the J call TRBJ1-2; maybe TRBD1 (5 bases). The V end lost 8 bases, the J end lost 3 bases, and 10 bases lay between the germline ends. Germline lookup yields CDR1 MNHNS and CDR2 SASEGT. The CDR3 runs 12 residues.

The V gene is TRBV9, the J gene TRBJ2-1; 9 bases agree with TRBD2. This CDR3 comprises 16 residues. Trimming took 0 bases from V and 10 from J; bases not matched to a gene: 11. The germline V gene has CDR1 SGDLS and CDR2 YYNGEE. The chain's CDR3 is CASSVVSGGAIREQFF. The DNA for the CDR3 is TGTGCCAGCAGCGTAGTTAGCGGGGGAGCCATACGGGAGCAGTTCTTC.

This clonotype was counted between two and nine times. No DNA is shown, since the ends of the CDR3 on it are uncertain; the CDR3 is the one TCRdb lists. CDR3: CANPPGLRAVLRF. V is TRBV7-8 and J is TRBJ2-6; TRBD1 is taken as the D call from the table, unchecked against the DNA. With termini counted, the CDR3 has 13 amino acids. Germline CDR1 is SGHVS and CDR2 is FQNEAQ.